This T cell receptor beta chain was found in a study of blood T cells in healthy people across ages. Study information: Using template switching, researchers captured about one barcoded beta molecule for each two T cells.

At least ten counts were recorded for this clonotype. A second PCR, run for roughly 6 to 11 cycles, used a sample-barcoded 5' primer plus a J-beta primer mix. MiXCR, run by TCRdb on the 5' RACE reads, gives a single entry per CDR3 protein. Among some 320,000 distinct CDR3 sequences listed, about 25% were seen once. The germline V gene has CDR1 MNHEY and CDR2 SVGEGT. V was pared by 6 bases and J by 2 bases, with 6 bases of the junction left unmatched. The length of the CDR3 is 14 residues. The source is a woman aged 70 to 79 in good health. Sequenced input: blood. This rearrangement joins TRBV6-2 or TRBV6-3 to TRBJ2-5; the match to TRBD1 covers 7 bases. This CDR3 is CASSLDRPQETQYF. The CDR3 nucleotides are TGTGCCAGCAGCCTGGACAGGCCACAAGAGACCCAGTACTTC.